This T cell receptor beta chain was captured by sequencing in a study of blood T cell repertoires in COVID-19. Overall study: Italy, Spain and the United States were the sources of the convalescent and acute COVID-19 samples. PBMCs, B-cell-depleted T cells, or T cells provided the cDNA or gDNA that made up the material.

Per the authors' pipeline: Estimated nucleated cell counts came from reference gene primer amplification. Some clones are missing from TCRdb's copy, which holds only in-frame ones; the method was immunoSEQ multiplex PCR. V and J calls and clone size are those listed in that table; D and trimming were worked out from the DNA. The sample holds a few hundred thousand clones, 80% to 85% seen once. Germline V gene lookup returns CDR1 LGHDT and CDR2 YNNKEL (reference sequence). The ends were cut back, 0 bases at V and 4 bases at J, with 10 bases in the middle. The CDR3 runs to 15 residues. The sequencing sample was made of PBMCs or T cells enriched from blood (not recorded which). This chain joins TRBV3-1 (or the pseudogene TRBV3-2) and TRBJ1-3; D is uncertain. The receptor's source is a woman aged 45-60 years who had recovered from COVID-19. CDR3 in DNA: TGTGCCAGCAGCCAAGAACCGGGTACGGGAAACACCATATATTTT. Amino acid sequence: CASSQEPGTGNTIYF.